What follows is one TCR beta chain and its context. The CDR3 loop spans 15 amino acids. Trimming removed 7 bases from V and 1 base from J, with 16 bases in between. Germline-derived CDR1 and CDR2 are MDHEN and SYDVKM. Primers: 60 Vbeta forward and 13 Jbeta reverse. Some clones are missing from TCRdb's copy, which holds only in-frame ones; the method was immunoSEQ multiplex PCR. The table shows fewer than 250,000 clones, with about 83% occurring only once. These data belong to a study of cytomegalovirus exposure and HLA in healthy donors. The chain recombines TRBV28 with TRBJ1-1, with TRBD1 as a possible D gene (5 bases). The sequence derives from a woman aged 45-60 years in good health and CMV-seropositive. Material for sequencing was PBMCs. The CDR3 protein is CASIPQGIRNTEAFF. Written as DNA, the CDR3 is TGTGCCAGCATCCCTCAGGGAATTAGGAACACTGAAGCTTTCTTT.